The T cell receptor beta chain described here comes from a study of cytomegalovirus exposure and HLA in healthy donors. As for the study in general: Of over 300 genotyped donors, 81% clustered with self-reported Caucasian donors. Whole-study findings and limits: There were approximately 150 TCR beta chains listed as cytomegalovirus-associated. Reportedly, a later analysis found an Asian-associated ancestry cluster had fewer N-insertions than the roughly 700-donor mean. In a later analysis, several top co-occurrence clusters appeared linked to parvovirus B19, influenza, CMV and Epstein-Barr virus.

As to this clone: Its antigen remains unknown.

V was shortened by 0 bases and J by 2 bases, with 13 bases between the two germline ends. This CDR3 contains 15 residues. Germline CDR1 and CDR2: GTSNPN and SVGIG (reference sequence). The PCR ran on 60 Vbeta and 13 Jbeta primers. TCRdb keeps only in-frame clones here, not all; method: immunoSEQ multiplex PCR. This table has 150,000 to 200,000 clones, about 82% appearing once. The sequenced sample was PBMCs. This TCR was recovered from a female donor in good health and CMV-seronegative. The chain links TRBV30 to TRBJ1-1; a weak D match, TRBD1 (5 bases). The CDR3 reads CAWSVRAQGNTEAFF. CDR3 sequence (DNA): TGTGCCTGGAGTGTACGAGCCCAGGGAAACACTGAAGCTTTCTTT.